Described below is a single T cell receptor beta chain sequence and its context. The clone's antigen remains unknown. Base-call qualities are not available, and no considerably larger clone is one nucleotide away. The data derive from a study of post-analysis software for immune sequencing data (dated by TCRdb to between 2014 and 2017). Background for the entire study: Disease courses on record covered relapsing-remitting, secondary progressive and progressive-relapsing multiple sclerosis, though some patients had no subtype annotation. The multiple sclerosis patient repertoires were compared with about a dozen previously published healthy control repertoires from donors aged about 6 to 26 years. A subset of samples was prepared in parallel using single-end sample barcoding, then pooled and co-amplified after Illumina adapter ligation.

TCR beta repertoires were profiled from peripheral blood of 13 young patients with multiple sclerosis to demonstrate the VDJtools post-analysis software. The multiple sclerosis patients were children and adolescents between roughly 6 and 17 years of age. Library method: PCR. The instrument was an Illumina HiSeq 2500. Unique molecular identifiers were incorporated into TCR beta cDNA libraries to reduce PCR and sequencing biases. Roughly 500,000 cDNA molecules were obtained for every 1 to 10 million input T cells, so each molecule roughly corresponded to one T cell. Patient libraries were prepared and sequenced with the same protocol used for the earlier healthy control dataset. Within a given batch, samples were prepared together, multiplexed and sequenced on the same HiSeq lane. The paper's processing steps were these. Raw barcoded reads were processed with MIGEC, and single-read molecular identifier groups were discarded before consensus assembly and CDR3 extraction. VDJtools was used for post-analysis of the clonotype tables, and diversity was normalized by down-sampling every dataset to the size of the smallest sample. Repertoire overlap clustering matched CDR3 amino acid but not nucleotide sequences to correct batch-related cross-sample contamination. In-frame beta chains were kept once TCRdb had trimmed the public reads at Q25 with fastp and called clones with MiXCR. Duplicate CDR3 protein sequences are folded into a single record with the most common DNA and genes. The V and J calls reflect TCRdb's pipeline rather than the authors' work. The sample yields 180,000 or so distinct CDR3 sequences; around 29% were counted once. Less than 4% of the sample goes to the ten largest clones.

Trimming costs V 3 bases and J 8 bases, and their ends lie 13 bases apart. The germline V gene encodes CDR1 MGHRA and CDR2 YSYEKL. From cysteine to phenylalanine, the CDR3 is 14 amino acids long. The only DNA kept is the CDR3, 42 bases in frame from the first base. The study at large found these results: When samples were clustered directly using the F measure, samples prepared in the same batch co-clustered strongly, which prompted a batch-effect correction. Multiple sclerosis patients had significantly lower normalized Chao1 diversity than controls, a result that suggests substantial peripheral T-cell clonal expansion. The multiple sclerosis patient group was slightly younger than the control group. Four or five TRBV segments, including TRBV5-6, TRBV5-1 and TRBV20-1, were significantly more frequent in patients than controls.

The TCR was taken from a girl aged 2 to 17 with multiple sclerosis. The chain is made from TRBV4-1 and TRBJ1-4, with the D segment identity uncertain. The sample comprised blood. CDR3 loop: CASSQAVLGEKLFF. The sequenced DNA is TGCGCCAGCAGCCAGGCCGTATTGGGGGAAAAACTGTTTTTT.